The clone carrying this T cell receptor beta chain was observed a single time. Here immunoSEQ multiplex PCR was the method, and the copy in TCRdb shows in-frame clones only, minus some. The table lists under 85,000 clones, 91% of them singletons. This record belongs to a study of technical replicates of blood from a handful of donors. From germline, CDR1 is SGDLS and CDR2 YYNGEE. The CDR3 runs to 13 residues. Trimming removed 0 bases at V and 8 bases at J, with 10 bases between. This clonotype was obtained from a human donor in good health. Some clones in this sample may be carry-over from other donors' samples. This sequence joins TRBV9 and TRBJ2-3; a possible D gene is TRBD2 (7 bases). Sequenced sample: T cells isolated from PBMCs. This chain's CDR3 is CASSVGEGGTQYF. In DNA form, the CDR3 reads TGTGCCAGCAGCGTAGGGGAGGGGGGTACGCAGTATTTT. The entire variable domain, with the rest obtained from reference TRBV9 and TRBJ2-3, is as follows: DSGVTQTPKHLITATGQRVTLRCSPRSGDLSVYWYQQSLDQGLQFLIQYYNGEERAKGNILERFSAQQFPDLHSELNLSSLELGDSALYFCASSVGEGGTQYFGPGTRLTVL.